The next 19 T cell receptor beta chains were all read from a single sample in a study of T cells in Graves' hyperthyroidism and ophthalmopathy. Authors of the study amplified TCR beta CDR3 regions from RNA transcripts. With the HTBI primer set, the TCR CDR3 went through a first round of RT-PCR. TCRdb redid the calling of the multiplex PCR reads with MiXCR, one entry per CDR3 protein. This table holds hundreds of thousands of distinct CDR3 sequences, about 15% found once. The sequenced material came from blood. Receptor source: a woman aged 40 to 49 with Graves' ophthalmopathy.

The gene calls are TRBV29-1 and TRBJ2-5, with D maybe TRBD2 (5 bases). V shed 5 bases and J shed 5 bases, with 12 bases lying between them. The length of the CDR3 is 12 residues. Germline-derived CDR1 and CDR2 are SQVTM and ANQGSEA. The CDR3 sequence: CSVRGGRETQYF. CDR3 sequence (DNA): TGCAGCGTTCGGGGTGGCCGGGAGACCCAGTACTTC.

This clonotype was counted at least ten times. This chain connects TRBV27 to TRBJ2-7; the match to TRBD2 covers 11 bases. Per germline, CDR1 MNHEY and CDR2 SMNVEV (reference sequence). J gave up 2 bases and V 6 bases, and 3 bases lay outside the gene matches. CDR3 length: 14 residues. The CDR3 sequence: CASRLAGAPYEQYF. CDR3 DNA: TGTGCCAGCAGACTAGCGGGAGCCCCCTACGAGCAGTACTTC.

This chain uses TRBV12-3 or TRBV12-4 with TRBJ1-3, with D unclear. V was shortened by 5 bases and J by 6 bases, with 5 bases between the two germline ends. The CDR3 spans 11 residues. The CDR3 sequence is CASSPANTIYF. In DNA form, the CDR3 reads TGTGCCAGCAGTCCAGCAAACACCATATATTTT.

This clonotype occurred many times. The rearrangement joins TRBV2 to TRBJ2-5; 7 bases align to TRBD2. This CDR3 spans 22 amino acids. The ends lost 0 bases at V and 5 bases at J; junction bases unmatched: 27. The germline gives CDR1 SNHLY, CDR2 FYNNEI. The CDR3 DNA follows: TGTGCCAGCAGTGAAGCCCCTCTGGCGGGAGTCGTCGGGCAAACCCACCGGGAGACCCAGTACTTC. This sequence encodes CASSEAPLAGVVGQTHRETQYF.

This clonotype was found many times. V usage is TRBV3-2 and J usage is TRBJ2-7; the DNA was not used to check the table's D call, TRBD1. TRBV3-2 is classified as a pseudogene. The length of the CDR3 is 14 residues. The CDR3 sequence: CASSHGTGAIEQYF. In DNA form, the CDR3 reads TGTGCCAGCAGCCATGGGACAGGGGCAATCGAGCAGTACTTC.

DNA for the CDR3: TGTGCCAGCAGTTGGGCCGGGACGGCCTATGGCTACACCTTC. Translating it yields CASSWAGTAYGYTF. The rearrangement uses TRBV7-9 and TRBJ1-2; tentatively, D is TRBD1 (5 bases). V lost 6 bases, J lost 4 bases, and 15 bases lay in between. CDR1 is SEHNR and CDR2 is FQNEAQ in the germline V gene (reference sequence). The CDR3 contains 14 residues.

This clonotype occurred many times. V is TRBV12-3 or TRBV12-4 and J is TRBJ2-5; 12 nucleotides align to TRBD2. Losses at the gene ends were 4 bases for V and 2 bases for J; bases not matched to a gene: 5. This CDR3 has 16 amino acids. The CDR3 bases are TGTGCCAGCAGTTCCGCGACTAGCGGGGGTCAAGAGACCCAGTACTTC. Amino acids: CASSSATSGGQETQYF.

This clonotype was observed at least ten times. The chain employs TRBV25-1 and TRBJ2-2; 8 nucleotides align to TRBD1. There are 16 residues in the CDR3. Per the germline V gene, CDR1 is MGHDK and CDR2 is SYGVNS. J was trimmed by 1 base and V by 3 bases; bases with no gene match: 4. The CDR3 is CASSDPGQGNTGELFF. CDR3 nucleotides: TGTGCCAGCAGTGACCCCGGACAGGGGAACACCGGGGAGCTGTTTTTT.

This clonotype was observed many times. The chain carries TRBV6-1 and TRBJ2-5, with a possible D match to TRBD2 (5 bases). CDR1 is MNHNS, CDR2 SASEGT, per germline. The CDR3 covers 13 residues. V lost 8 bases and J lost 4, with 14 bases in between. CDR3 DNA sequence: TGTGCCAGCTCCGGGGTTAGCAGAGAGACCCAGTACTTC. Translated, it gives CASSGVSRETQYF.

This clonotype was recorded many times. A junction boundary mismatches the germline segment, possibly from a read error. J is TRBJ1-1 and V is TRBV14, with D perhaps TRBD1 (5 bases). The length of the CDR3 is 20 residues. Germline V gene lookup returns CDR1 SGHDN and CDR2 FVKESK. The DNA for the CDR3 is TGTGCCAGCAGTCAAGACCCCTTCAAGGGGTCCAGATATGGGAACACTGAAGCTTTCTTT. It codes for CASSQDPFKGSRYGNTEAFF.

V usage is TRBV27 and J usage is TRBJ1-2; 9 bases are a match to TRBD1. There are 16 residues in the CDR3. The junction had 15 bases not matched to a gene; V was cut back by 6 bases and J by 7 bases. The V gene's germline CDR1 is MNHEY and CDR2 SMNVEV (reference sequence). The CDR3 DNA follows: TGTGCCAGCAGCGGGGGGGGGACAGGGTTTTACGCTGGCTACACCTTC. As protein: CASSGGGTGFYAGYTF.

This clonotype was seen repeatedly, ten times or more. The chain links TRBV20-1 to TRBJ2-7; weak D call: TRBD2 (6 bases). The CDR3 sequence is 12 residues long. Germline V lookup: CDR1 DFQATT, CDR2 SNEGSKA (reference sequence). Trimming removed 6 bases from V and 1 base from J, with 10 bases in between. DNA of the CDR3: TGCAGTGCCCCGGGACTGTCCTACGAGCAGTACTTC. It translates to CSAPGLSYEQYF.

This clonotype was counted at least ten times. The gene calls are TRBV7-2 and TRBJ2-7, with a tentative D call TRBD1 (6 bases). The CDR3 consists of 15 residues. Trimming took 5 bases from V and 2 from J, leaving 16 bases between them. In germline, CDR1 is SGHTA, CDR2 FQGNSA. This CDR3 reads CASSDPNRAAYEQYF. The DNA of the CDR3 is TGTGCCAGCAGCGACCCGAACAGGGCCGCCTACGAGCAGTACTTC.

In this sample, this clonotype turned up many times. The chain links TRBV19 to TRBJ2-6, with 8 bases fitting TRBD1. This CDR3 region has 19 residues. Germline V gene lookup returns CDR1 LNHDA and CDR2 SQIVND (reference sequence). J was trimmed by 0 bases and V by 5 bases; bases with no gene match: 12. The CDR3 sequence is CASSPRGLVLSSGANVLTF. The CDR3 DNA reads as TGTGCCAGTAGTCCCAGGGGGCTTGTTTTGAGCTCTGGGGCCAACGTCCTGACTTTC.

V gene TRBV20-1 combines with J gene TRBJ1-2; D is unresolved. The V gene lost 3 bases and the J gene lost 1 base, with 15 bases spanning the gap. The V gene's germline CDR1 is DFQATT and CDR2 SNEGSKA (reference sequence). The CDR3 consists of 15 residues. CDR3 sequence reads: CSARADKSFNYGYTF. CDR3 DNA sequence: TGCAGTGCTAGGGCTGACAAGTCATTTAACTATGGCTACACCTTC.

This sequence joins TRBV12-3 or TRBV12-4 and TRBJ2-2; D might be TRBD2 (5 bases). The CDR3 contains 15 residues. Trimming stripped 1 base from V and 6 bases from J, with 12 bases between. Written as DNA, the CDR3 is TGTGCCAGCAGTTTAGGTGAAAGAGGGTCCGGGGAGCTGTTTTTT. It codes for CASSLGERGSGELFF.

This clonotype was seen more than once but under ten times. The rearrangement links TRBV28 to TRBJ2-7; tentative D call: TRBD1 (5 bases). V lost 3 bases and J 5 bases, leaving 14 bases between the germline ends. Per the germline V gene, CDR1 is MDHEN and CDR2 is SYDVKM. This CDR3 spans 14 amino acids. CDR3 nucleotide sequence: TGTGCCAGCAGTTTGTCGGCAGGGTTCAACGAGCAGTACTTC. The encoded protein is CASSLSAGFNEQYF.

The rearrangement joins TRBV28 to TRBJ2-7; 10 bases are shared with TRBD1. After removal of 2 bases from V and 4 bases from J, the junction contained 8 bases not matched to a gene. Germline CDR1 MDHEN, CDR2 SYDVKM. This CDR3 comprises 16 residues. The CDR3 nucleotides are TGTGCCAGCAGTTTAGGGTACCGGGACAGGGGTTACGAGCAGTACTTC. It encodes CASSLGYRDRGYEQYF. Complete variable domain (other parts from reference TRBV28 and TRBJ2-7): DVKVTQSSRYLVKRTGEKVFLECVQDMDHENMFWYRQDPGLGLRLIYFSYDVKMKEKGDIPEGYSVSREKKERFSLILESASTNQTSMYLCASSLGYRDRGYEQYFGPGTRLTVT.

The V and J genes are TRBV7-2 and TRBJ2-5; 8 nucleotides match TRBD1. The CDR3 extends over 16 amino acids. V dropped 1 base and J dropped 3; count of bases not matched to a gene: 7. Germline assignment: CDR1 SGHTA and CDR2 FQGNSA. For the CDR3, the DNA is TGTGCCAGCAGCTTAGGGCGCACAGGGGGGAAAGAGACCCAGTACTTC. It encodes CASSLGRTGGKETQYF.